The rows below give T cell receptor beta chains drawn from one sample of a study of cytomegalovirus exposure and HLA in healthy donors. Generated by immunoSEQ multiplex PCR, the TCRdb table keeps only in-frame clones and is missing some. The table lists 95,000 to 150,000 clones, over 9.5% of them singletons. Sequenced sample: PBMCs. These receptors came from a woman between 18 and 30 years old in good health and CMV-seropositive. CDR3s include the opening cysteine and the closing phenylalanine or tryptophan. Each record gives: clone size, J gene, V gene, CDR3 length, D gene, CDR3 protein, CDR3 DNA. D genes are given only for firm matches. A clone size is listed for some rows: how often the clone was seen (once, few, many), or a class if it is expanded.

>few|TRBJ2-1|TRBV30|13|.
CAWSVQLAGEQFF
TGTGCCTGGAGTGTACAATTGGCGGGTGAGCAGTTCTTC
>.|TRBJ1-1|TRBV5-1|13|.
CASSLWGASEAFF
TGCGCCAGCAGCTTGTGGGGAGCGTCTGAAGCTTTCTTT
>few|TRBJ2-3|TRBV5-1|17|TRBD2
CASSLEGLAGRADTQYF
TGCGCCAGCAGCTTGGAGGGACTAGCGGGACGGGCAGATACGCAGTATTTT
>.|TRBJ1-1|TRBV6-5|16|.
CASSYSNQVVDTEAFF
TGTGCCAGCAGTTACTCGAATCAGGTGGTGGACACTGAAGCTTTCTTT
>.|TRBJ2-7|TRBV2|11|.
CASRASYEQYF
TGTGCCAGCAGGGCCTCCTACGAGCAGTACTTC
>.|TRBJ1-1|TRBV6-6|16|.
CASSYLGASGGTEAFF
TGTGCCAGCAGTTATTTGGGGGCCTCTGGGGGCACTGAAGCTTTCTTT
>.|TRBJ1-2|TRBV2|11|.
CASSPTYGYTF
TGTGCCAGCAGTCCGACTTATGGCTACACCTTC
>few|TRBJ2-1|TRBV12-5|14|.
CASGLLTVYNEQFF
TGTGCTAGTGGTTTGTTGACAGTATACAATGAGCAGTTCTTC
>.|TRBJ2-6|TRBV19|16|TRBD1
CAYQDRGRSGANVLTF
TGTGCCTACCAAGACAGGGGAAGATCTGGGGCCAACGTCCTGACTTTC
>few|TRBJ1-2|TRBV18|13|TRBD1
CASSPFDRDGYTF
TGTGCCAGCTCACCCTTCGACAGGGATGGCTACACCTTC
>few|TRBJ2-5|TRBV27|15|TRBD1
CASSQDRGAGETQYF
TGTGCCAGCAGTCAAGACAGGGGGGCAGGGGAGACCCAGTACTTC
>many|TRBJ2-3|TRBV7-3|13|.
CASSFQVTDTQYF
TGTGCCAGCAGCTTCCAGGTGACAGATACGCAGTATTTT
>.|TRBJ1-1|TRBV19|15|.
CASRGGGAVGTEAFF
TGTGCCAGTAGGGGTGGGGGGGCAGTTGGCACTGAAGCTTTCTTT